Listed below are T cell receptor beta chains from one sample, sequenced in a study of cytomegalovirus exposure and HLA in healthy donors. Sequenced by immunoSEQ multiplex PCR; TCRdb stores in-frame clones only, minus some. This table holds fewer than 200,000 clones, under 90% found once. Sequences were obtained from PBMCs. The receptors originated from a woman aged 18-29 years in good health and CMV-seropositive. CDR3s include the opening cysteine and the closing phenylalanine or tryptophan.

cdr3_aa,cdr3_length,j_call,v_call
CASSRRGGAEAFF,13,TRBJ1-1,TRBV6-5
CASSPTTVSKEKLFF,15,TRBJ1-4,TRBV5-1
CASSWQGRADTQYF,14,TRBJ2-3,TRBV27
CASSYQGPINEQFF,14,TRBJ2-1,TRBV6-5
CASSLGQGYVPQHF,14,TRBJ1-5,TRBV7-2
CASSLGGGFGNTIYF,15,TRBJ1-3,TRBV28
CASSPGSTSQPQHF,14,TRBJ1-5,TRBV18
CASSLQGAGETQYF,14,TRBJ2-5,TRBV5-1
CASSELGLAGVRGTDTQYF,19,TRBJ2-3,TRBV2
CASSPPGQGKGYTF,14,TRBJ1-2,TRBV7-9
CASSGLAIVEQFF,13,TRBJ2-1,TRBV2
CASSWTERSRRQFF,14,TRBJ2-1,TRBV5-4
CASSISLTLAHTEAFF,16,TRBJ1-1,TRBV19
CASSLTRPGQGRTGELFF,18,TRBJ2-2,TRBV18
CASSSPTGREYGYTF,15,TRBJ1-2,TRBV11-2
CATSRDKGASKEKLFF,16,TRBJ1-4,TRBV15
CASSEGGGDEQFF,13,TRBJ2-1,TRBV25-1
CASSLGGTGEQPQHF,15,TRBJ1-5,TRBV5-1
CASSLELSSNQPQHF,15,TRBJ1-5,TRBV5-7
CASSRRQMNTEAFF,14,TRBJ1-1,TRBV18
CSVETDRAGANVLTF,15,TRBJ2-6,TRBV29-1
CATRPRGGFNTGELFF,16,TRBJ2-2,TRBV27
CASSQTQGLPAAFF,14,TRBJ1-1,TRBV4-1
CASSEGYGYTF,11,TRBJ1-2,TRBV9
CASSPTGTGLYEQYF,15,TRBJ2-7,TRBV5-8
CASSSLEDTQYF,12,TRBJ2-3,TRBV5-6
CASSHPHAGRNQPQHF,16,TRBJ1-5,TRBV4-1
CASSLTLRLSYEQYF,15,TRBJ2-7,TRBV7-2
CASSIIQGSNQPQHF,15,TRBJ1-5,TRBV19
CASSLASIRQGVIGELFF,18,TRBJ2-2,TRBV11-2
CASSLQENTGELFF,14,TRBJ2-2,TRBV28
CASYAGDTEAFF,12,TRBJ1-1,TRBV28
CASSSDRNGYTF,12,TRBJ1-2,TRBV11-2
CASSETSEYNEQFF,14,TRBJ2-1,TRBV6-4
CASSIETGGTDTQYF,15,TRBJ2-3,TRBV19
CASSLAGLAGDPYEQYF,17,TRBJ2-7,TRBV7-2
CAWERTGPGNTIYF,14,TRBJ1-3,TRBV30
CAWSPSWSTDTQYF,14,TRBJ2-3,TRBV30
CASSPSTSGEAGDEQFF,17,TRBJ2-1,TRBV7-6
CSATRGWGGRTGELFF,16,TRBJ2-2,TRBV29-1
CASSPTDYVAGVPGELFF,18,TRBJ2-2,TRBV5-6
CASSVGGADYNEQFF,15,TRBJ2-1,TRBV9
CASRQGALNEKLFF,14,TRBJ1-4,TRBV2
CASGTVAGGPMHPDTQYF,18,TRBJ2-3,TRBV28
CASSQSESPTGELFF,15,TRBJ2-2,TRBV4-2
CASSLVGGGKGYTF,14,TRBJ1-2,TRBV5-1